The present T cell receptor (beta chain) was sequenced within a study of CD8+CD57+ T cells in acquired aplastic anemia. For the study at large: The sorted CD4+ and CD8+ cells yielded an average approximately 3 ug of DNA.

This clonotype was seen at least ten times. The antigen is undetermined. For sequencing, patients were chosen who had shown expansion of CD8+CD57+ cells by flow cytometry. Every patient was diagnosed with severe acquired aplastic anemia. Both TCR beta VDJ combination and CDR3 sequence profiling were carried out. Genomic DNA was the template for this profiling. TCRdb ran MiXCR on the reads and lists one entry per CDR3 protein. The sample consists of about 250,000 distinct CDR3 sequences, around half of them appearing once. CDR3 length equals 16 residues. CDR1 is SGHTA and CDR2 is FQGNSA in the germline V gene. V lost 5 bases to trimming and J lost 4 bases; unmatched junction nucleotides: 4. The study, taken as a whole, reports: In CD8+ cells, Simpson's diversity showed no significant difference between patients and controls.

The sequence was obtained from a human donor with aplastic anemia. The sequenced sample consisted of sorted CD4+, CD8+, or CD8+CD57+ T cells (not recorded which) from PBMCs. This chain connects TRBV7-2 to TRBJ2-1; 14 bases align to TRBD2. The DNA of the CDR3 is TGTGCCAGCAGCGAAGGGACTAGCGGGGGTTACAATGAGCAGTTCTTC. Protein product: CASSEGTSGGYNEQFF.